The present T cell receptor (beta chain) was sequenced within a study of Graves' ophthalmopathy and Graves' hyperthyroidism listed by TCRdb under 2018. Notes on the research overall: Peripheral blood was collected at initial diagnosis, before any treatment. The study used signatures of the TCR beta repertoire to tell Graves' ophthalmopathy apart from Graves' hyperthyroidism and to predict which patients would progress to ophthalmopathy. In total, some 130 blood samples were TCR-sequenced: approximately 40 ophthalmopathy, approximately 75 hyperthyroidism and approximately 17 hyperthyroidism-to-ophthalmopathy patients. To explore V-J signatures that distinguish ophthalmopathy from hyperthyroidism, a discovery set of about a hundred patients was enrolled, made up of 43 with ophthalmopathy and under 65 with stable hyperthyroidism. An independent validation cohort was composed of some 19 hyperthyroidism patients and 17 patients who later progressed from hyperthyroidism to ophthalmopathy. In more than five hyperthyroidism patients, T-cell repertoires of thyroid tissue and blood were compared. Following sampling, methimazole starting at 30 mg daily was administered to hyperthyroidism patients, and high-dose intravenous methylprednisolone was administered to ophthalmopathy patients. General findings and caveats noted by the study authors: No statistical method was used to set the sample size in advance, and the investigators knew which group each participant was assigned to. In validation, the model predicted ophthalmopathy progression with over 60% sensitivity and around 72% specificity; about a dozen predicted patients were CT-confirmed with GO in a median of around 6 months. Most expanded thyroid clonotypes with a frequency above 0.001 also appeared in blood, which suggests that blood repertoires may reflect the immune response in the thyroid. The 13-signature model separated ophthalmopathy from stable hyperthyroidism with approximately 85% sensitivity and about 81% specificity in cross-validation, and 80%/75% in the test set.

CDR1 and CDR2 are read off the germline V gene as SGHVS and FQNEAQ. V loses 5 bases, J loses 4 bases, and the germline ends lie 17 bases apart. Reading from cysteine to phenylalanine, the CDR3 counts 16 amino acids. The retained sequence is limited to the CDR3, 48 bases, with the frame set at the first base. This clonotype was seen only a few times. The specificity of this receptor is unknown. Nothing much larger sits one base from this clone, and base qualities are not available. Ophthalmopathy patients had moderately to severely active disease, Clinical Activity Score of at least 3, NOSPECS grade of at least 4, and disease duration under 3 months. Patients were excluded if they had other autoimmune diseases, uncontrolled infections, pregnancy or lactation. Diagnosis relied on clinical symptoms, serum thyroxine, TRAb, thyroid ultrasound and orbital computed tomography. Using Ficoll-Paque density gradient centrifugation, PBMCs were isolated from roughly 9.2 ml of fresh peripheral blood. Total RNA was extracted using Trizol reagent, and RNA quality was checked on an Agilent 2100 Bioanalyzer.

For repertoire sequencing, the TCR beta CDR3 regions were amplified from RNA transcripts. A first-round RT-PCR used HTBI primers with the Qiagen OneStep RT-PCR kit, followed by a second-round multiplex PCR, size selection and purification. The libraries underwent paired-end sequencing with 100 bp reads on an Illumina HiSeq2000. In the source study's methods: Reads were processed with SOAPnuke, discarding reads with adapters, uncalled bases, mean Phred below 15, or no exact constant-primer or identifier match. COPE v1.2.5 was used to merge high-quality paired reads. Each unique nucleotide sequence was defined as a clonotype, and clonotypes were aligned to IMGT TRB V, D and J references with MiTCR v1.1. Only V-J combinations with frequency above 0.0001 were analysed, covering over 99% of repertoires. For each V-J combination, a TCR clonal expansion and chaos score was defined as F50 clonal expansion divided by the chaos observed in the TCRdist matrix. Welch's t-statistics and random forest were used to narrow the features down to more than 10 V-J combinations, which were then fed into a naive Bayes classifier. The similarity between thyroid and blood repertoires was quantified using the Morisita-Horn index. TCRdb itself trimmed the public reads at Q25 with fastp, ran MiXCR and retained productive beta chains. CDR3 protein duplicates are merged, each entry listing the most common genes and DNA. TCRdb's processing, not the authors' own work, is the source of the V and J calls. Present in this sample are over 650,000 distinct CDR3 sequences, roughly two fifths of which were seen just once. In total, the top ten clones hold about 3.3% of the sample.

The chain is encoded by TRBV7-8 joined to TRBJ2-2, and perhaps TRBD1 as D gene, on 6 matching bases. This receptor was obtained from an adult man with Graves' ophthalmopathy. Specimen: peripheral blood. In nucleotide form, the sequence is TGTGCCAGCAGCCGGGGCGGCAGGGGAGCCACCGGGGAGCTGTTTTTT. Translated, this is CASSRGGRGATGELFF. Where the CDR3 stops, the reference TRBV7-8 and TRBJ2-2 genes take over; the full variable domain is GAGVSQSPRYKVAKRGQDVALRCDPISGHVSLFWYQQALGQGPEFLTYFQNEAQLDKSGLPSDRFFAERPEGSVSTLKIQRTQQEDSAVYLCASSRGGRGATGELFFGEGSRLTVL.